Listed below are T cell receptor beta chains from one sample, sequenced in a study of blood T cell repertoires in COVID-19. The protocol was immunoSEQ multiplex PCR, while the TCRdb copy is restricted to in-frame clones and leaves out a portion. The sample lists fewer than 300,000 clones; 70% to 90% were seen once. Sequenced: PBMCs or T cells enriched from blood (not recorded which). The receptors come from a woman in her 30s who had recovered from COVID-19. CDR3s include the opening cysteine and the closing phenylalanine or tryptophan. A D gene is named only where the DNA matches it firmly. The size entry is marked missing in some rows and otherwise reads once, few, many or a size class.

v_gene	d_gene	j_gene	abundance	CDR3aa	CDR3nt
TRBV29-1	TRBD1	TRBJ1-2	-	CSALRTGRSYGYTF	TGCAGCGCTCTCCGGACAGGAAGATCCTATGGCTACACCTTC
TRBV11-3	-	TRBJ1-1	many	CASSNAGVHQRRNTEAFF	TGTGCCAGCAGCAATGCCGGCGTACACCAAAGGAGGAACACTGAAGCTTTCTTT
TRBV6-5	TRBD1	TRBJ1-2	-	CASLPTGQHYGYTF	TGTGCCAGCCTACCTACGGGACAGCACTATGGCTACACCTTC
TRBV9	TRBD2	TRBJ2-3	-	CASRVGGASGKVTTIRSETDTQYF	TGTGCCAGCAGGGTTGGGGGGGCTAGCGGGAAGGTAACCACAATAAGGTCGGAGACAGATACGCAGTATTTT
TRBV11-1	-	TRBJ2-1	-	CASTTGSGRGYNEQFF	TGTGCCAGCACCACGGGTTCGGGTAGGGGTTACAATGAGCAGTTCTTC
TRBV6-5	TRBD1	TRBJ1-4	once	CASKDRVEKLFF	TGTGCCAGCAAAGACAGGGTTGAAAAACTGTTTTTT
TRBV10-1	TRBD2	TRBJ2-1	few	CASSMGLAGLGGSYNEQFF	TGCGCCAGCAGTATGGGACTAGCGGGTCTGGGGGGCTCCTACAATGAGCAGTTCTTC
TRBV28	TRBD2	TRBJ2-5	-	CASSFGGGHRIQETQYF	TGTGCCAGCAGTTTCGGGGGGGGACACAGAATCCAAGAGACCCAGTACTTC
TRBV11-2	TRBD2	TRBJ2-1	-	CASSLGTSGSYNEQFF	TGTGCCAGCAGCTTAGGGACTAGCGGATCCTACAATGAGCAGTTCTTC
TRBV7-8	-	TRBJ1-2	-	CASSPRLGVKDGYTF	TGTGCCAGCAGCCCGAGGCTCGGGGTAAAGGATGGCTACACCTTC
TRBV28	TRBD2	TRBJ2-7	once	CASRRTSGRVDEQYF	TGTGCCAGCAGGAGAACTAGCGGGAGGGTGGACGAGCAGTACTTC
TRBV29-1	TRBD2	TRBJ2-3	once	CSVAVAGGTDTQYF	TGCAGCGTTGCAGTGGCGGGAGGTACAGATACGCAGTATTTT
TRBV10-3	-	TRBJ1-3	-	CAITDRWSSGNTIYF	TGTGCCATCACCGACAGGTGGTCCTCTGGAAACACCATATATTTT
TRBV7-9	TRBD1	TRBJ1-4	-	CASTRGQGEKLFF	TGTGCCAGCACTCGTGGACAGGGTGAAAAACTGTTTTTT
TRBV18	-	TRBJ2-1	-	CASSPGEFFRDNEQFF	TGTGCCAGCTCACCAGGAGAGTTCTTCAGGGACAATGAGCAGTTCTTC
TRBV7-8	TRBD1	TRBJ2-7	-	CASSLGGTAYEQYF	TGTGCCAGCAGCTTAGGGGGGACAGCCTACGAGCAGTACTTC
TRBV28	TRBD2	TRBJ2-1	once	CASSSATPGLAGDEVEQFF	TGTGCCAGCAGTAGTGCAACCCCGGGACTAGCGGGAGACGAGGTTGAGCAGTTCTTC
TRBV28	-	TRBJ1-1	-	CASSFTEGTEAFF	TGTGCCAGCAGTTTTACCGAGGGTACTGAAGCTTTCTTT
TRBV6-5	-	TRBJ2-7	-	CASSTQGGGEQYF	TGTGCCAGCAGTACCCAAGGGGGGGGCGAGCAGTACTTC
TRBV6-5	TRBD2	TRBJ2-1	-	CASTIGLAEYNEQFF	TGTGCCAGCACCATCGGACTAGCGGAGTACAATGAGCAGTTCTTC
TRBV2	-	TRBJ2-6	-	CASVQGTSGANVLTF	TGTGCCAGCGTGCAGGGTACCTCTGGGGCCAACGTCCTGACTTTC
TRBV27	-	TRBJ2-7	-	CASSLAATSYEQYF	TGTGCCAGCAGTTTAGCAGCGACGTCCTACGAGCAGTACTTC
TRBV4-2	-	TRBJ1-1	few	CASSQRPKGDTEAFF	TGTGCCAGCAGCCAAAGACCAAAGGGGGACACTGAAGCTTTCTTT
TRBV5-1	-	TRBJ1-4	-	CASSLAGGTNDKLFF	TGCGCCAGCAGCTTGGCCGGTGGAACTAATGACAAACTGTTTTTT
TRBV18	TRBD1	TRBJ1-2	-	CASSPQTGGFYGYTF	TGTGCCAGCTCACCGCAGACAGGGGGATTTTATGGCTACACCTTC
TRBV25-1	TRBD1	TRBJ2-7	-	CAIFKQGCEQYF	TGTGCCATCTTTAAACAGGGGTGCGAGCAGTACTTC
TRBV29-1	TRBD1	TRBJ2-7	-	CSVETGRSYEQYF	TGCAGCGTGGAGACAGGGCGCTCCTACGAGCAGTACTTC
TRBV19	TRBD1	TRBJ1-5	-	CATLGTVPLGPQHF	TGTGCCACCTTGGGGACAGTCCCACTTGGGCCCCAGCATTTT
TRBV24-1	-	TRBJ1-1	-	CATSDRTKGEAFF	TGTGCCACCAGTGACCGGACAAAGGGTGAAGCTTTCTTT
TRBV5-4	-	TRBJ2-5	-	CASSLGRRETQYF	TGTGCCAGCAGCTTGGGTCGGCGGGAGACCCAGTACTTC